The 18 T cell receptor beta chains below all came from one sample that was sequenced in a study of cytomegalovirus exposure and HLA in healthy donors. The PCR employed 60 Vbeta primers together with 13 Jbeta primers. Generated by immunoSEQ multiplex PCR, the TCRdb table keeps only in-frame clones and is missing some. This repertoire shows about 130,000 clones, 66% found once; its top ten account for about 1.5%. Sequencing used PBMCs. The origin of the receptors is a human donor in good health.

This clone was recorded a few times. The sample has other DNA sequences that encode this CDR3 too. Here the CDR3 reads CASSTPSSAFSYEQYF. In DNA form, the CDR3 reads TGTGCCAGCAGCACGCCCTCTAGCGCCTTCTCCTACGAGCAGTACTTC. V is TRBV7-9 and J is TRBJ2-7; TRBD2 is a possible D gene (6 bases). The V and J ends lost 5 bases and 0 bases respectively, with 17 bases between them. Looked up from germline, CDR1 is SEHNR and CDR2 is FQNEAQ (reference sequence). The CDR3 spans 16 residues.

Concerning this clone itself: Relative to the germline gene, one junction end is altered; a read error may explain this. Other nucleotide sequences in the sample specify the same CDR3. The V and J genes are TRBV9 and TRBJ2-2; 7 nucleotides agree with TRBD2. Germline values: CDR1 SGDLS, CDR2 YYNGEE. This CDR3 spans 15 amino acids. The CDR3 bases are TGTGCCAGCACCGAGGTAGCGGGCAACACCGGGGAACTGTTTTTT. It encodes CASTEVAGNTGELFF.

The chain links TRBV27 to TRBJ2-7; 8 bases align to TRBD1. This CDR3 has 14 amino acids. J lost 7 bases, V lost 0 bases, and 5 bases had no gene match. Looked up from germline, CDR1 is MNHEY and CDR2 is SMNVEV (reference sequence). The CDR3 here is CASSLSGRGREQYF. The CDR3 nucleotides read TGTGCCAGCAGTTTATCGGGCAGGGGGCGAGAGCAGTACTTC.

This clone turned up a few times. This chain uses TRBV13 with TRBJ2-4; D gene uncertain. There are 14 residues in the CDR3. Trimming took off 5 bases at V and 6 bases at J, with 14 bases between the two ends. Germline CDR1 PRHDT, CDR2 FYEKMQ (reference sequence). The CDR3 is CASSTSQVGNIQYF. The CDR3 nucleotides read TGTGCCAGCAGCACGTCTCAGGTGGGAAACATTCAGTACTTC.

The CDR3 reads CASSLIGLGGDTQYF. In nucleotides, the CDR3 is TGTGCCAGCAGCCTAATTGGACTAGGGGGAGATACGCAGTATTTT. J is TRBJ2-3 and V is TRBV14; perhaps TRBD2 as D (7 bases). The CDR3 spans 15 residues. The V and J ends lost 4 bases and 5 bases respectively, with 16 bases between them. Germline V gene sequence: CDR1 SGHDN, CDR2 FVKESK. Filled out from reference TRBV14 and TRBJ2-3, the complete variable domain reads EAGVTQFPSHSVIEKGQTVTLRCDPISGHDNLYWYRRVMGKEIKFLLHFVKESKQDESGMPNNRFLAERTGGTYSTLKVQPAELEDSGVYFCASSLIGLGGDTQYFGPGTRLTVL.

CDR3 residues: CASRPGGGWKAFF. CDR3 sequence (DNA): TGCGCCAGCAGGCCAGGGGGCGGTTGGAAAGCTTTCTTT. This rearrangement joins TRBV23-1 to TRBJ1-1, with 8 bases lining up with TRBD1. TRBV23-1 is reported as an ORF; its role is uncertain. The CDR3 sequence is 13 residues long. Losses at the gene ends were 6 bases for V and 9 bases for J; bases not matched to a gene: 9.

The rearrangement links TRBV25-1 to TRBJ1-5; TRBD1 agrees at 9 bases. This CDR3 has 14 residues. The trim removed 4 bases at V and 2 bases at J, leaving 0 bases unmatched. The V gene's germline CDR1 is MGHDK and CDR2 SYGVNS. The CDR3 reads CASSGQGGNQPQHF. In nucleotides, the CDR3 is TGTGCCAGCAGTGGACAGGGGGGCAATCAGCCCCAGCATTTT.

In DNA form, the CDR3 reads TGTGCCAGCAGCCGCGCCGGGACAGGCTACAATGAGCAGTTCTTC. Translation: CASSRAGTGYNEQFF. This chain links TRBV7-3 with TRBJ2-1; the match to TRBD1 covers 8 bases. The junction had 6 bases not matched to a gene; V was cut back by 5 bases and J by 3 bases. Germline V lookup: CDR1 SGHTA, CDR2 FQGTGA. CDR3 length: 15 residues. Full variable domain (remainder filled in from reference TRBV7-3 and TRBJ2-1): GAGVSQTPSNKVTEKGKYVELRCDPISGHTALYWYRQSLGQGPEFLIYFQGTGAADDSGLPNDRFFAVRPEGSVSTLKIQRTERGDSAVYLCASSRAGTGYNEQFFGPGTRLTVL.

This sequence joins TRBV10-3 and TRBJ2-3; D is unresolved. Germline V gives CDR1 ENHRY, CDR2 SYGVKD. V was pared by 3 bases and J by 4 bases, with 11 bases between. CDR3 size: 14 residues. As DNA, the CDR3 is TGTGCCATCAGTGACCCAACCAGATCAGATACGCAGTATTTT. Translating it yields CAISDPTRSDTQYF.

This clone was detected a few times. The CDR3 nucleotides are TGCAGCGTTATTTTGGCGCTAGCGGGTTCAGATACGCAGTATTTT. Translation gives CSVILALAGSDTQYF. This rearrangement joins TRBV29-1 to TRBJ2-3; 8 nucleotides agree with TRBD2. The CDR3 consists of 15 residues. CDR1 and CDR2 from the germline V gene are SQVTM and ANQGSEA. J gave up 4 bases and V 5 bases, and 11 bases lay outside the gene matches.

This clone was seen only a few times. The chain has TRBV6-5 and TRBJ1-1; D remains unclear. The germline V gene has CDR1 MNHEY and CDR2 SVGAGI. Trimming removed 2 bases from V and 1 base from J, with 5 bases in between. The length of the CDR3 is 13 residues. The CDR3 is CASSYGRNTEAFF. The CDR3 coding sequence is TGTGCCAGCAGTTACGGCAGGAACACTGAAGCTTTCTTT.

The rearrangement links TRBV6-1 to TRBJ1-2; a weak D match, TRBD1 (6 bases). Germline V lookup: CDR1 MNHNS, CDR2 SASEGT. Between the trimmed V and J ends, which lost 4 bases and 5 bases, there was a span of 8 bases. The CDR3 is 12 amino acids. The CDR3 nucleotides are TGTGCCAGCAGTGGAACAGGGTATGGCTACACCTTC. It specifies CASSGTGYGYTF.

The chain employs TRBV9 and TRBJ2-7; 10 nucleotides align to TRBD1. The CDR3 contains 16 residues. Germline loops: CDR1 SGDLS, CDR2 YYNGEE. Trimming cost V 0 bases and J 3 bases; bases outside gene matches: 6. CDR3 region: CASSVAAGTGVYEQYF. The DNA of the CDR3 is TGTGCCAGCAGCGTAGCCGCCGGGACAGGGGTCTACGAGCAGTACTTC.

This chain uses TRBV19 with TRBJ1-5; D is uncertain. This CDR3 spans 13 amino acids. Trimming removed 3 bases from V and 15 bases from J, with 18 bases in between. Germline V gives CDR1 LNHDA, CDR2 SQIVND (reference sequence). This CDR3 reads CASSMKGTGIGHF. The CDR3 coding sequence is TGTGCCAGTAGTATGAAGGGAACCGGGATTGGGCATTTT.

The CDR3 spells CAWSGQGGNEKLFF. CDR3 DNA sequence: TGTGCCTGGAGTGGACAGGGGGGAAATGAAAAACTGTTTTTT. The chain couples TRBV30 to TRBJ1-4; 9 nucleotides align to TRBD1. There are 14 residues in the CDR3. V dropped 1 base and J dropped 5; count of bases not matched to a gene: 2. From germline, CDR1 is GTSNPN and CDR2 SVGIG (reference sequence).

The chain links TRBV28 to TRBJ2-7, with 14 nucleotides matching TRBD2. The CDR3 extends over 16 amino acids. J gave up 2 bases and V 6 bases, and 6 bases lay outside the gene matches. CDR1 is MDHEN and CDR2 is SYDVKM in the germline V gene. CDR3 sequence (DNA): TGTGCCAGCAGGCCCCGACTAGCGGGAGGGACCTACGAGCAGTACTTC. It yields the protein CASRPRLAGGTYEQYF. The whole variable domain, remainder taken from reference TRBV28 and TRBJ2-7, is DVKVTQSSRYLVKRTGEKVFLECVQDMDHENMFWYRQDPGLGLRLIYFSYDVKMKEKGDIPEGYSVSREKKERFSLILESASTNQTSMYLCASRPRLAGGTYEQYFGPGTRLTVT.

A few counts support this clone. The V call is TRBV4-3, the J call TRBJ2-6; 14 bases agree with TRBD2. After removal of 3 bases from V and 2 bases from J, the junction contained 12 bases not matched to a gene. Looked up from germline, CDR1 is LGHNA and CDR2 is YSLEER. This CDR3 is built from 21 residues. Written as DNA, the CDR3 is TGCGCCAGCAGCCACAAGCGCGGGACTAGCGGGAGTTCCCCTGGGGCCAACGTCCTGACTTTC. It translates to CASSHKRGTSGSSPGANVLTF.

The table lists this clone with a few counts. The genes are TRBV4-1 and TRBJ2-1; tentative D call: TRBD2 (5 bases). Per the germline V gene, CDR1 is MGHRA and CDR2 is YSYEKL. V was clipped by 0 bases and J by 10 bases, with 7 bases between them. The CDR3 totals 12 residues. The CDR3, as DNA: TGCGCCAGCAGCCAAGAGACGGGAGAGCAGTTCTTC. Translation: CASSQETGEQFF.